A selection of T cell receptor beta chains follows, all from one sample in a study of cytomegalovirus exposure and HLA in healthy donors. Generated by immunoSEQ multiplex PCR, the TCRdb table keeps only in-frame clones and is missing some. The sample has some 150,000 clones, approximately 72% seen once; the top ten hold around 2.3%. Source material: PBMCs. These TCRs come from a human donor in good health. The CDR3 runs from the conserved cysteine through the conserved F or W. A D gene is named only where the DNA matches it firmly.

D gene: TRBD2; J gene: TRBJ2-1; V gene: TRBV7-3; CDR3 protein: CASSSGLAAYNEQFF
D gene: .; J gene: TRBJ2-3; V gene: TRBV7-9; CDR3 protein: CASSFPREGRIVLTDTQYF
D gene: .; J gene: TRBJ1-5; V gene: TRBV30; CDR3 protein: CAWSPDIGGNQPQHF
D gene: .; J gene: TRBJ2-6; V gene: TRBV6-4; CDR3 protein: CASSDPGSGANVLTF
D gene: .; J gene: TRBJ1-2; V gene: TRBV5-8; CDR3 protein: CASSLWCGFMKCYTF
D gene: .; J gene: TRBJ2-7; V gene: TRBV11-1; CDR3 protein: CASRPDSLIYEQYF
D gene: .; J gene: TRBJ1-4; V gene: TRBV21-1; CDR3 protein: CASQHRSRGEKLFF
D gene: TRBD1; J gene: TRBJ1-2; V gene: TRBV4-1; CDR3 protein: CASSQPRDRVNGYTF
D gene: TRBD1; J gene: TRBJ2-7; V gene: TRBV27; CDR3 protein: CASSFSTGGPYEQYF
D gene: TRBD1; J gene: TRBJ1-1; V gene: TRBV4-1; CDR3 protein: CASSPGPPGQGSMNTEAFF
D gene: .; J gene: TRBJ1-2; V gene: TRBV30; CDR3 protein: CAWRGPDGGGYTF
D gene: .; J gene: TRBJ2-7; V gene: TRBV15; CDR3 protein: CATSNGAYEQYF
D gene: .; J gene: TRBJ1-5; V gene: TRBV2; CDR3 protein: CASSEARGSGQPQHF
D gene: TRBD2; J gene: .; V gene: TRBV6-4; CDR3 protein: CASSDSLCGGANEQYF
D gene: TRBD1; J gene: TRBJ2-2; V gene: TRBV30; CDR3 protein: CAWSVGNRGRTGELFF
D gene: TRBD1; J gene: TRBJ2-5; V gene: TRBV9; CDR3 protein: CASSRRTGWGETQYF
D gene: TRBD1; J gene: TRBJ2-5; V gene: TRBV28; CDR3 protein: CASSLRTGEETQYF
D gene: TRBD1; J gene: TRBJ2-6; V gene: TRBV7-9; CDR3 protein: CASRTNSGTGHTGANVLTF
D gene: .; J gene: TRBJ1-1; V gene: TRBV7-2; CDR3 protein: CASSLAGQTTEAFF
D gene: .; J gene: TRBJ1-2; V gene: TRBV4-1; CDR3 protein: CASSQDQGLIYGYTF
D gene: .; J gene: TRBJ2-7; V gene: TRBV27; CDR3 protein: CASSSPGTGSSYEQYF
D gene: .; J gene: TRBJ2-3; V gene: TRBV5-8; CDR3 protein: CASSFRGHRTDTQYF
D gene: TRBD2; J gene: TRBJ2-3; V gene: TRBV9; CDR3 protein: CASSAGTSGGATWDTQYF
D gene: TRBD1; J gene: TRBJ1-1; V gene: TRBV18; CDR3 protein: CASSPQTGDTEAFF
D gene: .; J gene: TRBJ2-7; V gene: TRBV15; CDR3 protein: CATSGGTVSSYEQYF
D gene: .; J gene: TRBJ1-4; V gene: TRBV19; CDR3 protein: CASSIDPGDEKLFF
D gene: .; J gene: TRBJ2-3; V gene: TRBV5-1; CDR3 protein: CASSSSLTDTQYF
D gene: .; J gene: TRBJ1-3; V gene: TRBV7-2; CDR3 protein: CASSPQGLSGNTIYF
D gene: .; J gene: TRBJ2-7; V gene: TRBV27; CDR3 protein: CASSLGQTTRQYF
D gene: TRBD2; J gene: TRBJ2-3; V gene: TRBV27; CDR3 protein: CASSLSLAGANTQYF
D gene: .; J gene: TRBJ2-7; V gene: TRBV4-3; CDR3 protein: CASSQDAGGGYEQYF
D gene: .; J gene: TRBJ1-1; V gene: TRBV9; CDR3 protein: CASSEDLPGTEAFF
D gene: .; J gene: TRBJ2-3; V gene: TRBV15; CDR3 protein: CATSRAGADTQYF
D gene: .; J gene: TRBJ2-2; V gene: TRBV5-5; CDR3 protein: CASSSFWPSTGELFF
D gene: TRBD1; J gene: TRBJ1-3; V gene: TRBV2; CDR3 protein: CASSVSPKGRGGNTIYF
D gene: TRBD1; J gene: TRBJ1-5; V gene: TRBV5-5; CDR3 protein: CASSLVPTGNQPQHF
D gene: TRBD1; J gene: TRBJ1-2; V gene: TRBV15; CDR3 protein: CATSRERGLYYGYTF
D gene: TRBD1; J gene: TRBJ1-2; V gene: TRBV18; CDR3 protein: CASSPTGTAGYGYTF
D gene: .; J gene: TRBJ2-1; V gene: TRBV9; CDR3 protein: CASSVTGANNEQFF
D gene: TRBD2; J gene: TRBJ2-1; V gene: TRBV9; CDR3 protein: CASSGTSGGYNEQFF
D gene: .; J gene: TRBJ1-3; V gene: TRBV5-4; CDR3 protein: CASSSGIGGNTIYF
D gene: .; J gene: TRBJ1-1; V gene: TRBV9; CDR3 protein: CASSVDQNTEAFF